The clone carrying this TCR beta chain was found many times. Hyperthyroidism patients were newly diagnosed, had disease duration under 2 months, and were aged 18 to 65 years. Exclusions: uncontrolled infection, other autoimmune disease, pregnancy, lactation. Orbital computed tomography and thyroid ultrasound, together with serum TRAb and thyroxine and clinical symptoms, were used for diagnoses. V was pared by 4 bases and J by 7 bases, with 11 bases of the junction left unmatched. In germline, CDR1 is MNHEY, CDR2 SVGAGI. The CDR3 sequence is 16 residues long. The data were obtained in a study of T cells in Graves' hyperthyroidism and ophthalmopathy. Across the whole study: Pretreatment peripheral blood was obtained at initial diagnosis.

TCR beta CDR3 regions were amplified from RNA. HTBI primers were employed in a first-round RT-PCR of the TCR CDR3. TCRdb re-called the multiplex PCR reads through MiXCR, storing one row per CDR3 protein. The repertoire holds roughly 660,000 distinct CDR3 sequences, with roughly 17% as singletons. Sequenced sample: blood. V is TRBV6-5 and J is TRBJ1-5; 9 bases map to TRBD1. The receptor was derived from a man aged 50 or older with Graves' hyperthyroidism. The CDR3: CASSSLLTGGGQPQHF. CDR3 sequence (DNA): TGTGCCAGCAGTTCCCTATTGACAGGGGGTGGGCAGCCCCAGCATTTT.